The 15 T cell receptor beta chains presented below share a single source sample, sequenced in a study of cytomegalovirus exposure and HLA in healthy donors. Primers included in the PCR were 60 Vbeta and 13 Jbeta primers. Assay: immunoSEQ multiplex PCR; the TCRdb copy retains only in-frame clones and omits some. The record lists about 90,000 clones, of which the ten most abundant hold 3% to 4%. Sequenced sample: PBMCs. These receptors all stem from a woman in her twenties or thirties in good health and CMV-seronegative.

The rearrangement links TRBV5-1 to TRBJ1-5; 7 nucleotides match TRBD1. From germline, CDR1 is SGHRS and CDR2 YFSETQ. V lost 3 bases to trimming and J lost 0 bases; unmatched junction nucleotides: 12. The CDR3 extends over 18 amino acids. CDR3 DNA: TGCGCCAGCAGCTCCACCCCACAGGGGCCTTATAGCAATCAGCCCCAGCATTTT. It specifies CASSSTPQGPYSNQPQHF.

The rearrangement uses TRBV2 and TRBJ1-2; 9 bases map to TRBD1. V was clipped by 6 bases and J by 7 bases; unmatched bases: 9. This CDR3 spans 14 amino acids. The germline V gene encodes CDR1 SNHLY and CDR2 FYNNEI. CDR3 bases: TGTGCCAGCAGCCCAAGGACAGGGGCGGGTGGCTACACCTTC. It is translated as CASSPRTGAGGYTF.

The chain employs TRBV29-1 and TRBJ2-4; possible D gene TRBD2, 7 bases. V gave up 4 bases and J gave up 11 bases, with 18 bases separating them. CDR1 and CDR2 (germline): SQVTM, ANQGSEA. CDR3 length: 13 residues. The CDR3 spells CSVAGLEGGVQYF. The CDR3 bases are TGCAGCGTTGCAGGACTAGAGGGGGGCGTTCAGTACTTC.

The V call is TRBV19, the J call TRBJ1-3; D unclear. This CDR3 has 13 residues. Germline V lookup: CDR1 LNHDA, CDR2 SQIVND (reference sequence). Between the trimmed V and J ends, which lost 5 bases and 2 bases, there was a span of 7 bases. CDR3 residues: CASSSQTGNTIYF. CDR3 coding DNA: TGTGCCAGTAGTTCCCAAACTGGAAACACCATATATTTT.

The chain recombines TRBV28 with TRBJ1-4; 9 bases fit TRBD1. CDR3 length: 12 residues. Trimming cost V 4 bases and J 13 bases; bases outside gene matches: 4. CDR1 is MDHEN, CDR2 SYDVKM, per germline. CDR3 protein: CASSSPDRGLFF. The CDR3 coding sequence is TGTGCCAGCAGTTCGCCGGACAGGGGACTGTTTTTT.

The chain has TRBV5-1 and TRBJ2-5, with 7 nucleotides matching TRBD1. Germline values: CDR1 SGHRS, CDR2 YFSETQ. V trimming: 4 bases; J trimming: 1 base; junction bases outside the gene matches: 7. The CDR3 is 15 residues long. The CDR3, as DNA: TGCGCCAGCAGCCTTGGTCAGGGGGTCCAAGAGACCCAGTACTTC. Its translation: CASSLGQGVQETQYF.

This chain connects TRBV2 to TRBJ2-7, with D possibly matching TRBD1 (6 bases). V lost 4 bases, J lost 7 bases, and 11 bases lay in between. The CDR3 length is 12 residues. CDR1 is SNHLY and CDR2 is FYNNEI in the germline V gene. This chain's CDR3 is CASSGQEEEQYF. As DNA, the CDR3 is TGTGCCAGCAGTGGACAGGAGGAGGAGCAGTACTTC.

The chain recombines TRBV28 with TRBJ2-5; D possibly corresponds to TRBD2 (7 bases). The J call may be wrong; the DNA end is better matched by TRBJ2-7. CDR1 is MDHEN, CDR2 SYDVKM, per germline. The CDR3 has 11 residues. The CDR3 region is CASIGGHEQYF. DNA for the CDR3: TGTGCCAGCATCGGGGGGCACGAGCAGTACTTC.

This chain links TRBV9 with TRBJ2-5; 9 bases align to TRBD1. The CDR3 runs to 17 residues. CDR1 and CDR2 (germline): SGDLS, YYNGEE. V shed 0 bases, J shed 2 bases, and the junction held 8 bases outside the gene matches. The CDR3 DNA reads as TGTGCCAGCAGCGTAGCTCCCACAGGGGGCGAACAAGAGACCCAGTACTTC. It encodes CASSVAPTGGEQETQYF.

The chain links TRBV6-4 to TRBJ2-3; 9 nucleotides agree with TRBD1. The trim removed 4 bases at V and 1 base at J, leaving 0 bases unmatched. In germline, CDR1 is MRHNA, CDR2 SNTAGT. The CDR3 sequence is 14 residues long. CDR3 nucleotide sequence: TGTGCCAGCAGTGGGACAGGGGGCACAGATACGCAGTATTTT. It is translated as CASSGTGGTDTQYF.

This chain connects TRBV19 to TRBJ1-4; D gene ambiguous. Trimming left V 3 bases short and J 4 bases short, with 12 bases between. Germline loops: CDR1 LNHDA, CDR2 SQIVND (reference sequence). The CDR3 is made up of 15 amino acids. The CDR3: CASSISHYFNEKLFF. In nucleotides, the CDR3 is TGTGCCAGTAGTATTAGTCACTATTTTAATGAAAAACTGTTTTTT. The full variable domain, rest sourced from reference TRBV19 and TRBJ1-4, is DGGITQSPKYLFRKEGQNVTLSCEQNLNHDAMYWYRQDPGQGLRLIYYSQIVNDFQKGDIAEGYSVSREKKESFPLTVTSAQKNPTAFYLCASSISHYFNEKLFFGSGTQLSVL.

The chain uses TRBV4-2 and TRBJ2-7; 7 positions match TRBD2. V shed 0 bases, J shed 9 bases, and the junction held 5 bases outside the gene matches. The CDR3 runs 13 residues. Germline lookup yields CDR1 LGHNA and CDR2 YNFKEQ. CDR3 nucleotides: TGTGCCAGCAGCCAAGATTTTGGGAGGGGGCAGTACTTC. It codes for CASSQDFGRGQYF.

This chain links TRBV21-1 with TRBJ1-5. TRBV21-1 is described as a pseudogene. The CDR3 length is 17 residues. CDR3 in amino acids: CASSPPVPSMFNQPQHF. The CDR3 DNA sequence: TGTGCCAGCAGCCCTCCGGTGCCCTCAATGTTTAATCAGCCCCAGCATTTT.

This rearrangement joins TRBV6-1 to TRBJ2-7; D is possibly TRBD2 (5 bases). The CDR3 contains 14 residues. Deletions cut 5 bases from V and 0 bases from J, with 11 bases between. The germline V gene has CDR1 MNHNS and CDR2 SASEGT. CDR3 region: CASSTSPSSYEQYF. CDR3 nucleotides: TGTGCCAGCAGTACTAGTCCGAGCTCCTACGAGCAGTACTTC.

The chain links TRBV19 to TRBJ1-5; maybe TRBD1 (5 bases). Germline loops: CDR1 LNHDA, CDR2 SQIVND (reference sequence). The V gene lost 7 bases and the J gene lost 6 bases, with 28 bases spanning the gap. The CDR3 runs to 18 residues. The CDR3 region has the DNA TGTGCCAGTACACAGGATGTGCGGGGAATTGGGGTAAGTCAGCCCCAGCATTTT. It yields the protein CASTQDVRGIGVSQPQHF.